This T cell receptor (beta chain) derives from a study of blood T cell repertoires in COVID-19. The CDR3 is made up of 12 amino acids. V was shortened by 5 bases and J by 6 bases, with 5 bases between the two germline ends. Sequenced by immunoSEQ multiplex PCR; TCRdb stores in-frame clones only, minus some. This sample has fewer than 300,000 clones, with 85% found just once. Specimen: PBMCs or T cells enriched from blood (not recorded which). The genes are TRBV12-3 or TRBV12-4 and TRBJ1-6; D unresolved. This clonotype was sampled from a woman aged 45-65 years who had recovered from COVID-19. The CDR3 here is CASSRGNSPLHF. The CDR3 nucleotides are TGTGCCAGCAGTCGGGGTAATTCACCCCTCCACTTT.